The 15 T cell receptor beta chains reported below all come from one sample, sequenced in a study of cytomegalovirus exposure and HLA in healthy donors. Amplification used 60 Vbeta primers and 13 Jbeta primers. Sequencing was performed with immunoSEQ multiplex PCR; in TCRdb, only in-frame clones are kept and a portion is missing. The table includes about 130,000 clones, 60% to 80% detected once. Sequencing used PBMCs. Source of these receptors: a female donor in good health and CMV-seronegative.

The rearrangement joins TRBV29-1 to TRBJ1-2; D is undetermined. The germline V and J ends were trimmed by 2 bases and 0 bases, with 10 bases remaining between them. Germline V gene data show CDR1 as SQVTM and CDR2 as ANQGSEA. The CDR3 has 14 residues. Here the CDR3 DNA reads TGCAGCGTTGAAAAGAACAGTGCTAACTATGGCTACACCTTC. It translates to CSVEKNSANYGYTF. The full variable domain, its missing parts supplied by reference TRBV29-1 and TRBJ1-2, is SAVISQKPSRDICQRGTSLTIQCQVDSQVTMMFWYRQQPGQSLTLIATANQGSEATYESGFVIDKFPISRPNLTFSTLTVSNMSPEDSSIYLCSVEKNSANYGYTFGSGTRLTVV.

DNA for the CDR3: TGTGCCATCAGTGGGGGTCAGGGGGCGTTGGCCTACGAGCAGTACTTC. Its translation is CAISGGQGALAYEQYF. The chain joins TRBV10-3 to TRBJ2-7, with TRBD1 matching over 8 bases. The CDR3 extends over 16 amino acids. Germline V gene data show CDR1 as ENHRY and CDR2 as SYGVKD. With V trimmed by 4 bases and J by 2 bases, 10 bases remained unmatched.

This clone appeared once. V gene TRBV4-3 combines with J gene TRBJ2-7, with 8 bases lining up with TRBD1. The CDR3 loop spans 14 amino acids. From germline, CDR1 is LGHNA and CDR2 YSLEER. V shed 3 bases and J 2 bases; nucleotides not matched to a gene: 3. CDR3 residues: CASSHLTGAYEQYF. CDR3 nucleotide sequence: TGCGCCAGCAGCCATTTGACAGGGGCCTACGAGCAGTACTTC.

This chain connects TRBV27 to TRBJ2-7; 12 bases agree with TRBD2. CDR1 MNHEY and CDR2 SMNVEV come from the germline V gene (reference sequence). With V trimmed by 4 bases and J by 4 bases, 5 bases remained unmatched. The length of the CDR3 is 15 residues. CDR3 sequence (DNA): TGTGCCAGCAGTTCCCTGACTAGCGGGGGTTACGAGCAGTACTTC. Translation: CASSSLTSGGYEQYF.

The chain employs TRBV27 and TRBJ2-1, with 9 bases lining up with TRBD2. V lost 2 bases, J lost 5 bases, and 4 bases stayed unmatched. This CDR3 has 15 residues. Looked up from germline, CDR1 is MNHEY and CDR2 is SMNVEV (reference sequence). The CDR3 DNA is TGTGCCAGCAGTTTAGGAGCGGGGGGAGACAATGAGCAGTTCTTC. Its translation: CASSLGAGGDNEQFF.

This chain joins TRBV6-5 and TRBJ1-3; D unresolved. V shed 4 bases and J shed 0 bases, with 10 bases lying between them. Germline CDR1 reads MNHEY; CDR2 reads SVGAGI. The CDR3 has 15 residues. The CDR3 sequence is CASSLSSVSGNTIYF. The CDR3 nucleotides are TGTGCCAGCAGTTTAAGCTCGGTCTCTGGAAACACCATATATTTT.

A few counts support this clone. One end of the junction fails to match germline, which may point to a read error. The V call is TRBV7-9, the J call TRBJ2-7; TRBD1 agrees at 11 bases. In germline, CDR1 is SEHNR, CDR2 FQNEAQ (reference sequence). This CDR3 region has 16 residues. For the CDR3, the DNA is TGTTCCAGCAGTTTTAAATCCGGGACAGGGGGCTACGAGCAGTACTTC. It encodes CSSSFKSGTGGYEQYF.

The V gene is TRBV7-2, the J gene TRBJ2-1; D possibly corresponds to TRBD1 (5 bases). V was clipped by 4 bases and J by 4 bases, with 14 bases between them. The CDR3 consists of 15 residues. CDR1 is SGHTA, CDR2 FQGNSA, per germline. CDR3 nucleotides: TGTGCCAGCAGCTGGACATCCTCGACATACAATGAGCAGTTCTTC. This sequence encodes CASSWTSSTYNEQFF.

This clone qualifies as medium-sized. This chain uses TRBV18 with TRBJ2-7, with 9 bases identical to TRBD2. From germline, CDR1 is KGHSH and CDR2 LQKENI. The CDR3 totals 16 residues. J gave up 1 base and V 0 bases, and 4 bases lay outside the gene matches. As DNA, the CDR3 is TGTGCCAGCTCACCACCGGTGAGCGGGAGGTCCTACGAGCAGTACTTC. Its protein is CASSPPVSGRSYEQYF.

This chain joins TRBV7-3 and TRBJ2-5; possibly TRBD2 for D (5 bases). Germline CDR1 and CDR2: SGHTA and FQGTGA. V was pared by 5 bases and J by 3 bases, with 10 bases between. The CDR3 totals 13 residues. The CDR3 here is CASSLSGEETQYF. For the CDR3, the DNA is TGTGCCAGCAGCCTCAGCGGAGAAGAGACCCAGTACTTC.

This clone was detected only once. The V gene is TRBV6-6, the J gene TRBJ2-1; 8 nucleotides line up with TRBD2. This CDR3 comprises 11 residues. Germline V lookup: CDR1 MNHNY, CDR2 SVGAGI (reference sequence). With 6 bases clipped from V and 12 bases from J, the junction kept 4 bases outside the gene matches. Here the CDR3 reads CASSTGGPQFF. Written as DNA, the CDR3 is TGTGCCAGCAGCACGGGGGGGCCGCAGTTCTTC.

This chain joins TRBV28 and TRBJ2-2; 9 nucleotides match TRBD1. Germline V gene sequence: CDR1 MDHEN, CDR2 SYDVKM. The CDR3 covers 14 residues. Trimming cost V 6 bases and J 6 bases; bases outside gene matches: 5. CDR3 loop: CASRRTGVPGELFF. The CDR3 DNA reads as TGTGCCAGCAGAAGGACAGGGGTCCCCGGGGAGCTGTTTTTT.

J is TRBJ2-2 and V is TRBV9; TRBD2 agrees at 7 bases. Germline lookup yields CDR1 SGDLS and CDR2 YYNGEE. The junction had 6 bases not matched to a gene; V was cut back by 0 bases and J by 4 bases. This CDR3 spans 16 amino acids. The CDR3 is CASSVDSREATGELFF. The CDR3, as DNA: TGTGCCAGCAGCGTAGACTCCCGGGAGGCCACCGGGGAGCTGTTTTTT.

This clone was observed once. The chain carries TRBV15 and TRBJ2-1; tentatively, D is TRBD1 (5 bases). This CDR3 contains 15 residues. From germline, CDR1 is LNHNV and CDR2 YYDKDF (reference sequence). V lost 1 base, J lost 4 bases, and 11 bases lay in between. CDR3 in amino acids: CATSRVTVRYNEQFF. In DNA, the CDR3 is TGTGCCACCAGCAGAGTGACAGTGCGATACAATGAGCAGTTCTTC.

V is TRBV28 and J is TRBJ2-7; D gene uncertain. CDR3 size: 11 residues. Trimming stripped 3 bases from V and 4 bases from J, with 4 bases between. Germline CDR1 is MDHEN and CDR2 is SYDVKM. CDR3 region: CASSLRYEQYF. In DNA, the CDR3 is TGTGCCAGCAGTTTGAGGTACGAGCAGTACTTC. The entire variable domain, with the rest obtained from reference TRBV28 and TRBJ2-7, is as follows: DVKVTQSSRYLVKRTGEKVFLECVQDMDHENMFWYRQDPGLGLRLIYFSYDVKMKEKGDIPEGYSVSREKKERFSLILESASTNQTSMYLCASSLRYEQYFGPGTRLTVT.